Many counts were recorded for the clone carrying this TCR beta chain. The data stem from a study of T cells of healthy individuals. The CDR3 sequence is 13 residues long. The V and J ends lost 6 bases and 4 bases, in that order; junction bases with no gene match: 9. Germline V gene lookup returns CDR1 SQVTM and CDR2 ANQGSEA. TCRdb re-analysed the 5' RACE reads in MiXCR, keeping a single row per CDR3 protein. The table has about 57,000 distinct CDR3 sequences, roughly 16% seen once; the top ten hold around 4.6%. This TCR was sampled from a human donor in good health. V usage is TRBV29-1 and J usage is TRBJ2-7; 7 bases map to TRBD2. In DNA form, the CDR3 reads TGCAGCGTGGGGGTCCTAGCGGCTTACGAGCAGTACTTC. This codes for CSVGVLAAYEQYF.